Following are 17 T cell receptor beta chains from one sample sequenced in a study of blood T cell repertoires in COVID-19. Produced via immunoSEQ multiplex PCR; TCRdb's table is partial and in-frame only. Of about 260,000 clones listed, 88% are singletons. Sequenced material: PBMCs or T cells enriched from blood (not recorded which). The receptors stem from a woman in her forties or fifties who had recovered from COVID-19.

J is TRBJ2-3 and V is TRBV28; 15 nucleotides line up with TRBD2. The CDR3 runs to 22 residues. Per the germline V gene, CDR1 is MDHEN and CDR2 is SYDVKM. V gave up 5 bases and J gave up 0 bases; unmatched junction bases: 18. CDR3 sequence (DNA): TGTGCCAGCAGTCAGCAGCCGGGACTAGCGGGGGGACTTTATGCTAGCACAGATACGCAGTATTTT. This translates into CASSQQPGLAGGLYASTDTQYF.

The V call is TRBV30, the J call TRBJ1-2; D remains ambiguous. The CDR3 contains 12 residues. V was pared by 4 bases and J by 3 bases, with 9 bases between. Germline values: CDR1 GTSNPN, CDR2 SVGIG (reference sequence). CDR3 DNA sequence: TGTGCCTGGAATGAGGGATACTATGGCTACACCTTC. Protein product: CAWNEGYYGYTF.

The chain joins TRBV5-1 to TRBJ2-2; 11 bases are shared with TRBD2. J gave up 6 bases and V 4 bases, and 5 bases lay outside the gene matches. CDR1 SGHRS and CDR2 YFSETQ come from the germline V gene. The CDR3 totals 15 residues. The CDR3 DNA reads TGCGCCAGCAGCGCCATAGCGGGAGGGCCCGGGGAGCTGTTTTTT. This encodes CASSAIAGGPGELFF.

The chain links TRBV5-1 to TRBJ2-3; D is perhaps TRBD2 (5 bases). The CDR3 contains 14 residues. Per the germline V gene, CDR1 is SGHRS and CDR2 is YFSETQ. The ends were cut back, 3 bases at V and 2 bases at J, with 10 bases in the middle. CDR3 region: CASSSLAHTDTQYF. CDR3 in DNA: TGCGCCAGCAGCTCCCTAGCTCACACAGATACGCAGTATTTT.

The rearrangement uses TRBV10-3 and TRBJ2-7, with a possible D match to TRBD2 (7 bases). CDR1 is ENHRY, CDR2 SYGVKD, per germline. The germline V and J ends were trimmed by 8 bases and 4 bases, with 21 bases remaining between them. The CDR3 sequence is 15 residues long. The CDR3 bases are TGTGCCATCTCAGGGGTGAGCGGGGTAGATTACGAGCAGTACTTC. This codes for CAISGVSGVDYEQYF.

The V gene is TRBV3-1 (or the pseudogene TRBV3-2), the J gene TRBJ1-2; TRBD1 aligns across 10 bases. Germline CDR1 LGHDT, CDR2 YNNKEL (reference sequence). CDR3 length equals 13 residues. Trimming at V came to 4 bases and at J to 7 bases, leaving 3 bases not matched to a gene. CDR3 in DNA: TGTGCCAGCAGCCGACAGGGGGCTAGTGGCTACACCTTC. Translated, it gives CASSRQGASGYTF.

V is TRBV10-3 and J is TRBJ2-1; 12 bases align to TRBD2. Per germline, CDR1 ENHRY and CDR2 SYGVKD. The CDR3 is made up of 13 amino acids. V lost 9 bases and J lost 10; bases outside the gene matches: 7. This CDR3 is CAILAGGWGEQFF. CDR3 bases: TGTGCCATACTAGCGGGAGGCTGGGGGGAGCAGTTCTTC.

V usage is TRBV7-8 and J usage is TRBJ2-3; possibly TRBD2 for D (6 bases). V was cut by 5 bases and J by 0 bases, with 18 bases left in between. Germline V CDR1 and CDR2: SGHVS, FQNEAQ. The CDR3 spans 17 residues. CDR3 sequence reads: CASSAPTSIRSTDTQYF. DNA for the CDR3: TGTGCCAGCAGCGCCCCGACTAGTATTAGGAGCACAGATACGCAGTATTTT.

The J gene is TRBJ2-7, the V gene TRBV29-1; D is perhaps TRBD2 (6 bases). This CDR3 contains 16 residues. The germline V gene has CDR1 SQVTM and CDR2 ANQGSEA. Trimming left V 4 bases short and J 3 bases short, with 22 bases between. The CDR3 is CSVAYAGRLEGYEQYF. In DNA form, the CDR3 reads TGCAGCGTTGCTTACGCAGGGAGATTGGAGGGCTACGAGCAGTACTTC.

The V and J genes are TRBV4-2 and TRBJ2-7; D unresolved. Germline V gives CDR1 LGHNA, CDR2 YNFKEQ. Trimming took off 1 base at V and 4 bases at J, with 5 bases between the two ends. CDR3 length: 12 amino acids. CDR3 in amino acids: CASSQGGYEQYF. The CDR3 nucleotides are TGTGCCAGCAGCCAAGGAGGTTACGAGCAGTACTTC.

The chain has TRBV5-1 and TRBJ1-4; 7 bases map to TRBD1. Trimming removed 5 bases from V and 7 bases from J; junction bases left unmatched: 11. CDR1 and CDR2 from the germline V gene are SGHRS and YFSETQ. CDR3 length: 15 amino acids. The CDR3 sequence is CASSRGSQGGEKLFF. The DNA of the CDR3 is TGCGCCAGCAGTCGTGGGAGTCAGGGGGGTGAAAAACTGTTTTTT. The full variable domain, completed using reference TRBV5-1 and TRBJ1-4, is KAGVTQTPRYLIKTRGQQVTLSCSPISGHRSVSWYQQTPGQGLQFLFEYFSETQRNKGNFPGRFSGRQFSNSRSEMNVSTLELGDSALYLCASSRGSQGGEKLFFGSGTQLSVL.

In this sample, this clone turned up once. The chain has TRBV5-4 and TRBJ2-1; TRBD2 might be the D (5 bases). The germline V and J ends were trimmed by 4 bases and 2 bases, with 22 bases remaining between them. Germline values: CDR1 SGHNT, CDR2 YYREEE (reference sequence). The CDR3 has 18 amino acids. In DNA, the CDR3 is TGTGCCAGCAGCCCTGGAGGCGGATTAACCTCTACCTACAATGAGCAGTTCTTC. This codes for CASSPGGGLTSTYNEQFF.

V gene TRBV5-1 combines with J gene TRBJ2-3, with 7 bases fitting TRBD2. J was trimmed by 14 bases and V by 0 bases; bases with no gene match: 15. The V gene's germline CDR1 is SGHRS and CDR2 YFSETQ. The CDR3 is made up of 15 amino acids. CDR3 DNA sequence: TGCGCCAGCAGCTTGGAAGGCGGGAGAGCCTCCGGCTGGTATTTT. Protein product: CASSLEGGRASGWYF.

This chain joins TRBV23-1 and TRBJ1-5; D call uncertain. TRBV23-1 has ORF status, its function being uncertain. V gave up 4 bases and J gave up 2 bases, with 9 bases separating them. This CDR3 is 14 amino acids long. CDR3 DNA: TGCGCCAGCAGTCTAACGAGGGGCAATCAGCCCCAGCATTTT. Protein product: CASSLTRGNQPQHF.

This chain joins TRBV6-2 or TRBV6-3 and TRBJ2-3; D is possibly TRBD2 (5 bases). Trimming took 0 bases from V and 5 from J, leaving 9 bases between them. The CDR3 loop spans 14 amino acids. Germline CDR1 and CDR2: MNHEY and SVGEGT. CDR3 residues: CASSYSRVLDTQYF. For the CDR3, the DNA is TGTGCCAGCAGTTACTCGAGGGTTTTAGATACGCAGTATTTT.

V usage is TRBV4-3 and J usage is TRBJ2-1; 13 bases agree with TRBD2. V shed 1 base, J shed 6 bases, and the junction held 9 bases outside the gene matches. This CDR3 region has 18 residues. Germline V gene lookup returns CDR1 LGHNA and CDR2 YSLEER. The CDR3 bases are TGCGCCAGCAGCCAAGTAGGAACTAGCGGGAGGGATCCCAATGAGCAGTTCTTC. It specifies CASSQVGTSGRDPNEQFF.

J is TRBJ1-2 and V is TRBV6-5, with 8 bases identical to TRBD1. The J segment lost 4 bases and the V segment lost 6 bases, leaving 7 bases of the junction unmatched. Germline CDR1 is MNHEY and CDR2 is SVGAGI. The CDR3 consists of 14 residues. CDR3 DNA sequence: TGTGCCAGCAGGAGACAGGGGCGGACCTATGGCTACACCTTC. Residues: CASRRQGRTYGYTF.